The 27 T cell receptor beta chains below were found in one sample sequenced in a study of OX40 agonist ivuxolimab in advanced cancers. Generated by immunoSEQ multiplex PCR, the TCRdb table keeps only in-frame clones and is missing some. The sample holds fewer than 65,000 clones, about 90% seen once. This specimen was CD4+ or CD8+ T cells sorted from blood, taken in a trial of the OX40 agonist ivuxolimab. These receptors were collected from an adult with an advanced solid tumor such as melanoma, head and neck, liver or kidney cancer.

The gene calls are TRBV9 and TRBJ2-7; either TRBD1 or TRBD2 may fit D (6 bases each). V lost 4 bases and J lost 1, with 18 bases in between. CDR3 length equals 16 residues. The germline gives CDR1 SGDLS, CDR2 YYNGEE. The CDR3 is CASSPTWGARSYEQYF. DNA for the CDR3: TGTGCCAGCAGCCCTACATGGGGGGCAAGGTCCTACGAGCAGTACTTC.

This chain connects TRBV4-2 to TRBJ2-7; the D is unclear. Trimming removed 0 bases at V and 1 base at J, with 10 bases between. The CDR3 is 15 amino acids. Germline V lookup: CDR1 LGHNA, CDR2 YNFKEQ. The CDR3 DNA reads as TGTGCCAGCAGCCAAGACCCGAGTATTTCCTACGAGCAGTACTTC. Translation: CASSQDPSISYEQYF.

The rearrangement uses TRBV10-2 and TRBJ2-5, with 7 bases identical to TRBD1. Germline-derived CDR1 and CDR2 are WSHSY and SAAADI. The CDR3 spans 15 residues. After removal of 7 bases from V and 5 bases from J, the junction contained 13 bases not matched to a gene. The CDR3 region has the DNA TGCGCCAGCAAGGGTCTGGCAACAGGGGCGGAGACCCAGTACTTC. It translates to CASKGLATGAETQYF.

This chain connects TRBV15 to TRBJ2-1; 11 bases line up with TRBD2. Germline V gene sequence: CDR1 LNHNV, CDR2 YYDKDF (reference sequence). J gave up 4 bases and V 7 bases, and 21 bases lay outside the gene matches. This CDR3 is built from 20 residues. Here the CDR3 DNA reads TGTGCCACCAACATTAAATCGGGGGCTAGCGGGAGGACGGGATACAATGAGCAGTTCTTC. Amino acids: CATNIKSGASGRTGYNEQFF.

This rearrangement joins TRBV29-1 to TRBJ1-5; D remains ambiguous. The CDR3 totals 13 residues. Per germline, CDR1 SQVTM and CDR2 ANQGSEA. Deletions cut 0 bases from V and 6 bases from J, with 9 bases between. CDR3 sequence reads: CSVEEEGGQPQHF. The DNA for the CDR3 is TGCAGCGTTGAAGAAGAGGGCGGTCAGCCCCAGCATTTT. The full variable domain, with the rest looked up from reference TRBV29-1 and TRBJ1-5, is SAVISQKPSRDICQRGTSLTIQCQVDSQVTMMFWYRQQPGQSLTLIATANQGSEATYESGFVIDKFPISRPNLTFSTLTVSNMSPEDSSIYLCSVEEEGGQPQHFGDGTRLSIL.

This chain connects TRBV14 to TRBJ1-6, with D possibly being TRBD1 (5 bases). CDR1 and CDR2 (germline): SGHDN, FVKESK. This CDR3 is 14 amino acids long. V was trimmed by 4 bases and J by 11 bases, leaving 15 bases between them. DNA of the CDR3: TGTGCCAGCAGCCCTACGTGGGGCGTAACACCCCTCCACTTT. It is translated as CASSPTWGVTPLHF.

The chain's CDR3 is CASSFTGEATEAFF. The CDR3 nucleotides read TGTGCCAGCAGTTTTACAGGGGAGGCCACTGAAGCTTTCTTT. This rearrangement joins TRBV7-8 to TRBJ1-1; the match to TRBD1 covers 7 bases. Germline CDR1 SGHVS, CDR2 FQNEAQ. The CDR3 is 14 amino acids. The trim removed 6 bases at V and 4 bases at J, leaving 8 bases unmatched. Together with reference TRBV7-8 and TRBJ1-1, the CDR3 gives the full variable domain: GAGVSQSPRYKVAKRGQDVALRCDPISGHVSLFWYQQALGQGPEFLTYFQNEAQLDKSGLPSDRFFAERPEGSVSTLKIQRTQQEDSAVYLCASSFTGEATEAFFGQGTRLTVV.

The V call is TRBV4-1, the J call TRBJ2-3; maybe TRBD2 (5 bases). Trimming cost V 4 bases and J 2 bases, with 10 bases left between them. This CDR3 has 14 residues. Germline V gene lookup returns CDR1 MGHRA and CDR2 YSYEKL. The CDR3 nucleotides are TGCGCCAGCAGCCGCGACTACTTCACAGATACGCAGTATTTT. Its translation: CASSRDYFTDTQYF.

In this sample, this clone turned up once. The CDR3 reads CASSLTARGEQYF. Here the CDR3 DNA reads TGTGCCAGCAGTCTGACAGCCAGGGGGGAGCAGTACTTC. The V gene is TRBV6-1, the J gene TRBJ2-5, with a possible D match to TRBD1 (7 bases). Trimming left V 5 bases short and J 11 bases short, with 18 bases between. Germline-derived CDR1 and CDR2 are MNHNS and SASEGT. The CDR3 is 13 amino acids.

For this clone: The conserved closing phenylalanine or tryptophan is absent in this CDR3, likely reflecting a read error. No DNA is shown, since the ends of the CDR3 on it are uncertain; the CDR3 is the one TCRdb lists. V usage is TRBV6-5 and J usage is TRBJ1-3. Including both end residues, the CDR3 is 9 amino acids long. CDR1 is MNHEY, CDR2 SVGAGI, per germline. This CDR3 is CASSYRLES.

V is TRBV27 and J is TRBJ1-2; D not certain. V dropped 3 bases and J dropped 4 bases, with 9 bases sitting between them. Germline V CDR1 and CDR2: MNHEY, SMNVEV (reference sequence). The CDR3 length is 13 residues. CDR3: CASSFDGVYGYTF. The CDR3 DNA is TGTGCCAGCAGTTTTGATGGGGTCTATGGCTACACCTTC.

V usage is TRBV14 and J usage is TRBJ2-3; D is tentatively TRBD1 or TRBD2 (5 bases each). Germline CDR1 is SGHDN and CDR2 is FVKESK. CDR3 size: 16 residues. Trimming took off 0 bases at V and 2 bases at J, with 12 bases between the two ends. The CDR3 sequence is CASSQDLGAFTDTQYF. The CDR3, as DNA: TGTGCCAGCAGCCAAGATCTCGGGGCCTTCACAGATACGCAGTATTTT.

The chain joins TRBV14 to TRBJ2-7; 15 bases map to TRBD2. This CDR3 is 15 amino acids long. After removal of 5 bases from V and 5 bases from J, the junction contained 4 bases not matched to a gene. The germline CDR1 and CDR2 sequences are SGHDN and FVKESK. This CDR3 is CASSVRTSGRDEQYF. The CDR3, as DNA: TGTGCCAGCAGCGTCCGGACTAGCGGGAGGGACGAGCAGTACTTC.

V is TRBV6-6 and J is TRBJ2-7; TRBD1 matches 7 bases. V was clipped by 0 bases and J by 1 base; unmatched bases: 3. Germline loops: CDR1 MNHNY, CDR2 SVGAGI (reference sequence). The CDR3 spans 15 residues. CDR3 amino acids: CASSYSGTVSYEQYF. CDR3 sequence (DNA): TGTGCCAGCAGTTACTCTGGGACAGTATCCTACGAGCAGTACTTC.

The chain recombines TRBV7-9 with TRBJ1-2, with D unresolved. The V end lost 1 base, the J end lost 6 bases, and 9 bases lay between the germline ends. Germline values: CDR1 SEHNR, CDR2 FQNEAQ (reference sequence). The CDR3 covers 13 residues. As DNA, the CDR3 is TGTGCCAGCAGCTTAGTGGTGGGTGATGGCTACACCTTC. Its translation: CASSLVVGDGYTF.

The rearrangement links TRBV11-2 to TRBJ2-1; TRBD2 might be the D (6 bases). V gave up 0 bases and J gave up 1 base, with 10 bases separating them. Germline V gives CDR1 SGHAT, CDR2 FQNNGV. This CDR3 has 16 residues. In nucleotides, the CDR3 is TGTGCCAGCAGCTTAGATGCCGGGAGTTCCTACAATGAGCAGTTCTTC. It encodes CASSLDAGSSYNEQFF.

The V and J genes are TRBV27 and TRBJ2-1; TRBD1 matches at 7 bases. Germline CDR1 MNHEY, CDR2 SMNVEV (reference sequence). CDR3 length: 14 residues. The trim removed 4 bases at V and 6 bases at J, leaving 6 bases unmatched. The CDR3 bases are TGTGCCAGCAGTTCGTACCGGGACAGCAATGAGCAGTTCTTC. Residues: CASSSYRDSNEQFF.

The chain uses TRBV6-5 and TRBJ2-3; D is ambiguous. The CDR3 sequence is 13 residues long. The germline V gene has CDR1 MNHEY and CDR2 SVGAGI. V lost 6 bases and J 1 base, leaving 8 bases between the germline ends. The CDR3 nucleotides are TGTGCCAGCAGATCTCCTGGCACAGATACGCAGTATTTT. Translated: CASRSPGTDTQYF.

The table lists this clone with a few counts. The chain uses TRBV13 and TRBJ2-1, with TRBD2 matching over 10 bases. Per the germline V gene, CDR1 is PRHDT and CDR2 is FYEKMQ (reference sequence). The J segment lost 7 bases and the V segment lost 6 bases, leaving 12 bases of the junction unmatched. The CDR3 runs to 16 residues. This chain's CDR3 is CASSTRGSGGRNEQFF. The DNA of the CDR3 is TGTGCCAGCAGTACCCGGGGTAGCGGGGGGAGAAATGAGCAGTTCTTC.

The V and J genes are TRBV5-6 and TRBJ2-7; TRBD1 matches 9 bases. Germline V lookup: CDR1 SGHDT, CDR2 YYEEEE. After removal of 3 bases from V and 8 bases from J, the junction contained 12 bases not matched to a gene. CDR3 length: 15 residues. CDR3 region: CASSWIGQGQGKQYF. The CDR3 nucleotides read TGTGCCAGCAGCTGGATAGGGCAAGGACAGGGGAAGCAGTACTTC.

The V gene is TRBV5-8, the J gene TRBJ2-1; 8 bases are shared with TRBD1. Trimming took 1 base from V and 4 from J; bases not matched to a gene: 4. The CDR3 is 15 amino acids. The V gene's germline CDR1 is SGHTS and CDR2 YDEGEE. The CDR3, as DNA: TGTGCCAGCAGCTTGCAGGACAGGGTATACAATGAGCAGTTCTTC. Translated, it gives CASSLQDRVYNEQFF.

The chain recombines TRBV7-9 with TRBJ1-6, with D unresolved. The CDR3 consists of 16 residues. Germline V gene lookup returns CDR1 SEHNR and CDR2 FQNEAQ (reference sequence). The germline V and J ends were trimmed by 5 bases and 0 bases, with 11 bases remaining between them. CDR3 nucleotide sequence: TGTGCCAGCAGCGGTAGGACTAGCTCCTATAATTCACCCCTCCACTTT. Amino acids: CASSGRTSSYNSPLHF.

V and J are TRBV18 and TRBJ1-1; 9 bases are a match to TRBD1. Per germline, CDR1 KGHSH and CDR2 LQKENI. Trimming at V came to 3 bases and at J to 7 bases, leaving 9 bases not matched to a gene. The CDR3 is 15 amino acids. The CDR3 reads CASSPFRQGDFEAFF. The CDR3 nucleotides are TGTGCCAGCTCACCCTTCCGACAGGGGGATTTTGAAGCTTTCTTT. The variable domain in full, completed from reference TRBV18 and TRBJ1-1, reads NAGVMQNPRHLVRRRGQEARLRCSPMKGHSHVYWYRQLPEEGLKFMVYLQKENIIDESGMPKERFSAEFPKEGPSILRIQQVVRGDSAAYFCASSPFRQGDFEAFFGQGTRLTVV.

This chain connects TRBV30 to TRBJ2-1; TRBD2 agrees at 7 bases. The CDR3 runs 15 residues. V shed 4 bases and J 5 bases; nucleotides not matched to a gene: 11. Germline CDR1 reads GTSNPN; CDR2 reads SVGIG (reference sequence). The CDR3 DNA is TGTGCCTGGACCCTCGGCCCGACTAGCCACAATGAGCAGTTCTTC. This gives the protein CAWTLGPTSHNEQFF.

This clone has more than one count but fewer than ten. The genes are TRBV2 and TRBJ1-3; 8 nucleotides match TRBD1. The CDR3 spans 15 residues. From germline, CDR1 is SNHLY and CDR2 FYNNEI. Trimming removed 8 bases from V and 1 base from J; junction bases left unmatched: 7. In DNA, the CDR3 is TGTGCCAGCGGGACAGGAGGGTTGTCTGGAAACACCATATATTTT. Translation gives CASGTGGLSGNTIYF.

V usage is TRBV30 and J usage is TRBJ1-2; D ambiguous. V shed 3 bases and J shed 2 bases, with 7 bases lying between them. This CDR3 has 12 residues. Germline CDR1 is GTSNPN and CDR2 is SVGIG (reference sequence). DNA for the CDR3: TGTGCCTGGAGCTTGGAGAACTATGGCTACACCTTC. Residues: CAWSLENYGYTF.

V and J are TRBV4-1 and TRBJ2-2; D unclear. Trimming pared 1 base from V and 6 bases from J, leaving 9 bases between. The CDR3 covers 14 residues. Per the germline V gene, CDR1 is MGHRA and CDR2 is YSYEKL. CDR3 coding DNA: TGCGCCAGCAGCCAAGGCTGGTGGTCCGGGGAGCTGTTTTTT. Its translation: CASSQGWWSGELFF.